The entry below gives a single T cell receptor (beta chain) sequence along with its context. Trimming took 2 bases from V and 6 from J; bases not matched to a gene: 5. Germline lookup yields CDR1 KGHSH and CDR2 LQKENI. The CDR3 sequence is 15 residues long. Reverse transcribing all isolated RNA meant expressed TCRB transcripts were sequenced. Produced via immunoSEQ multiplex PCR; TCRdb's table is partial and in-frame only. Among 330,000 or so clones listed, less than 15% were seen once. These data belong to a study of beta chain features in type 1 diabetes. The origin of this receptor is a man younger than 45 in good health. The chain recombines TRBV18 with TRBJ2-2; 8 bases match TRBD1. Sequenced sample: central memory CD4+ T cells from blood. CDR3 in DNA: TGTGCCAGCTCACCAGGACAGGGCTCGCCCGGGGAGCTGTTTTTT. Translated, it gives CASSPGQGSPGELFF. Together with reference TRBV18 and TRBJ2-2, the CDR3 gives the full variable domain: NAGVMQNPRHLVRRRGQEARLRCSPMKGHSHVYWYRQLPEEGLKFMVYLQKENIIDESGMPKERFSAEFPKEGPSILRIQQVVRGDSAAYFCASSPGQGSPGELFFGEGSRLTVL.